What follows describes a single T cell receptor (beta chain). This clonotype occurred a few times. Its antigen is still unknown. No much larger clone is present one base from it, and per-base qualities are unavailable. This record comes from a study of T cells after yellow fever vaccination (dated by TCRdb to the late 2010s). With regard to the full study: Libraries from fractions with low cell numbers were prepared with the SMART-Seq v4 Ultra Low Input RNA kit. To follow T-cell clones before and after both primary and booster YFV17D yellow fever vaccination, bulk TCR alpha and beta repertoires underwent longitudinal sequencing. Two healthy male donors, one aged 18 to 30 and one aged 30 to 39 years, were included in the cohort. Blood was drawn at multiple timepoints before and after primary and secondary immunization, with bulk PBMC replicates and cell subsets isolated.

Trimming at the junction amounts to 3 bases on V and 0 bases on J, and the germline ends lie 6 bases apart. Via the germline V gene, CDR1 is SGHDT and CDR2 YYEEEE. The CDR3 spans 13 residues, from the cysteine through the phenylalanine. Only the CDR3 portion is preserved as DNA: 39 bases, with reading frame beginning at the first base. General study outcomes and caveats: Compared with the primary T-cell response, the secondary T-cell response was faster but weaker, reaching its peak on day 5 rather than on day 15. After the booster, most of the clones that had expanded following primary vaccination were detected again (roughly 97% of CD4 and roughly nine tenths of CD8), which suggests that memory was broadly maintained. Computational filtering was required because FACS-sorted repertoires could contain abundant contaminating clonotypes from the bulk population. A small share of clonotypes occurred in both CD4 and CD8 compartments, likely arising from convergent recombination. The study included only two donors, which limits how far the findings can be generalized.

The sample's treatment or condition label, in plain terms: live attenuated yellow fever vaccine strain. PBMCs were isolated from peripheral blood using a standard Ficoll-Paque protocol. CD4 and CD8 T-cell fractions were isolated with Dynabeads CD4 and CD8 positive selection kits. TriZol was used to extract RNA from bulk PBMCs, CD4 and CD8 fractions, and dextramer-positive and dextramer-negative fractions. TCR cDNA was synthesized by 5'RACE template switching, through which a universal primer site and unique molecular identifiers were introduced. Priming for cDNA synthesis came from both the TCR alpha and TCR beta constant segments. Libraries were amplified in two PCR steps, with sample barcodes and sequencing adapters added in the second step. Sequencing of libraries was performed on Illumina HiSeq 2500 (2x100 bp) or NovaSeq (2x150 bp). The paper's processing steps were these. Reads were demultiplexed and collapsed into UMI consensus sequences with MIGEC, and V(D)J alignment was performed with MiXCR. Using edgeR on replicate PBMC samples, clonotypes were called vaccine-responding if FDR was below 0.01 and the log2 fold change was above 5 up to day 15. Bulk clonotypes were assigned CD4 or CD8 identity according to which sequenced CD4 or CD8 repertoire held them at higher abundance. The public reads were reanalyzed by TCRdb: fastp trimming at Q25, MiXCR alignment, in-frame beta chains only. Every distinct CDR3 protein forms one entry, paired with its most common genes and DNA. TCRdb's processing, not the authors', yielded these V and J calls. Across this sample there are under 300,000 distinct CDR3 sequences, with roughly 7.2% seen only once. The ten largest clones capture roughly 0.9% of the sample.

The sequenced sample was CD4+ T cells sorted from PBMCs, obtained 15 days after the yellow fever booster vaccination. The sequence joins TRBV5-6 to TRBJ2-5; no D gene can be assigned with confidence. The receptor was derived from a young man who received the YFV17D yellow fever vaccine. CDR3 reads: CASSSANQETQYF. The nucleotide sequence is TGTGCCAGCAGCTCGGCCAACCAAGAGACCCAGTACTTC. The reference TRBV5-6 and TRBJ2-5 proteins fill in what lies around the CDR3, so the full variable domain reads DAGVTQSPTHLIKTRGQQVTLRCSPKSGHDTVSWYQQALGQGPQFIFQYYEEEERQRGNFPDRFSGHQFPNYSSELNVNALLLGDSALYLCASSSANQETQYFGPGTRLLVL.